These 8 T cell receptor beta chains came from one sample sequenced in a study of T cells after yellow fever vaccination. TCRdb ran MiXCR on the 5' RACE reads and lists one entry per CDR3 protein. The data show 550,000 to 750,000 distinct CDR3 sequences, roughly 14% seen once. The source material was PBMCs, sampled on the day of the yellow fever booster vaccination. These receptors were collected from a man aged 30 to 45 who received the YFV17D yellow fever vaccine.

The table lists this clonotype with many counts. The CDR3 region is CASSYGTGFNEQFF. The CDR3 coding sequence is TGTGCCAGCAGTTACGGAACAGGATTCAATGAGCAGTTCTTC. The chain has TRBV27 and TRBJ2-1; a possible D gene is TRBD1 (5 bases). CDR3 length equals 14 residues. Trimming shortened V by 4 bases and J by 6 bases, and 13 bases separated the two germline ends. Germline-derived CDR1 and CDR2 are MNHEY and SMNVEV (reference sequence).

The chain has TRBV29-1 and TRBJ2-3; D unclear. The CDR3 is 14 amino acids. Germline V CDR1 and CDR2: SQVTM, ANQGSEA. V lost 4 bases and J lost 2, with 13 bases in between. In DNA form, the CDR3 reads TGCAGCGTTGGTGGGTCGCAGTACACAGATACGCAGTATTTT. It codes for CSVGGSQYTDTQYF.

The genes are TRBV20-1 and TRBJ2-3; 10 nucleotides match TRBD2. V lost 3 bases, J lost 3 bases, and 15 bases stayed unmatched. CDR1 is DFQATT and CDR2 is SNEGSKA in the germline V gene (reference sequence). The CDR3 is 18 residues long. The DNA of the CDR3 is TGCAGTGCTAGCGGTGGCCCTAGCGGGAGAGGGATTACAGATACGCAGTATTTT. It codes for CSASGGPSGRGITDTQYF.

The table lists this clonotype with a few counts. The rearrangement uses TRBV7-9 and TRBJ2-2; D is unclear. This CDR3 spans 14 amino acids. Germline CDR1 is SEHNR and CDR2 is FQNEAQ (reference sequence). Trimming cost V 1 base and J 6 bases, with 9 bases left between them. The CDR3 loop is CASSLELRPGELFF. The CDR3 nucleotides read TGTGCCAGCAGCTTAGAACTTCGGCCCGGGGAGCTGTTTTTT.

This clonotype has just a few counts. V usage is TRBV12-3 or TRBV12-4 and J usage is TRBJ2-1; 7 bases are a match to TRBD1. The CDR3 consists of 14 residues. V trimming: 8 bases; J trimming: 4 bases; junction bases outside the gene matches: 8. In nucleotides, the CDR3 is TGTGCCAGCGGGACAGCCCAGGGGTACAATGAGCAGTTCTTC. Protein product: CASGTAQGYNEQFF.

This clonotype has a handful of counts. This sequence joins TRBV4-3 and TRBJ2-1, with TRBD2 matching over 13 bases. The CDR3 spans 15 residues. With V trimmed by 5 bases and J by 9 bases, 7 bases remained unmatched. Germline CDR1 LGHNA, CDR2 YSLEER. The CDR3 DNA follows: TGCGCCAGCAGCGCACCACTAGCGGGAGGGATTGAGCAGTTCTTC. Protein sequence: CASSAPLAGGIEQFF.

This chain connects TRBV9 to TRBJ1-6, with D possibly matching TRBD1 (5 bases). Deletions cut 3 bases from V and 4 bases from J, with 14 bases between. CDR1 and CDR2 from the germline V gene are SGDLS and YYNGEE. The CDR3 has 16 residues. The CDR3 coding sequence is TGTGCCAGCAGCGCCGACAGCAACCTTTATAATTCACCCCTCCACTTT. Encoded protein: CASSADSNLYNSPLHF.

This sequence joins TRBV19 and TRBJ2-7, with 13 bases matching TRBD2. CDR3 length: 14 residues. V dropped 4 bases and J dropped 5; count of bases not matched to a gene: 2. The germline CDR1 and CDR2 sequences are LNHDA and SQIVND (reference sequence). The CDR3 bases are TGTGCCAGTAGTAGGGGACTAGCGGGAAACGAGCAGTACTTC. Translation: CASSRGLAGNEQYF.